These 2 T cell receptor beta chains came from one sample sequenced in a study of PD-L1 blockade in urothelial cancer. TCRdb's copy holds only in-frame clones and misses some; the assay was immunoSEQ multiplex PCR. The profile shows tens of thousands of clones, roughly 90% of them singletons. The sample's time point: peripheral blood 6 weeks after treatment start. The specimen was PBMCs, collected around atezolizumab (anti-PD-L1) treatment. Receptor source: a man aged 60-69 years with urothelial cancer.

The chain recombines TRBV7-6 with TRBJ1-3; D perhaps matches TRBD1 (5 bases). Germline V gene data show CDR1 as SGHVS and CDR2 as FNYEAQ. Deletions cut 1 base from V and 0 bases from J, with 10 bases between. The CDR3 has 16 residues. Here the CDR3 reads CASSLGTPGSGNTIYF. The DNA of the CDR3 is TGTGCCAGCAGCTTAGGGACACCCGGCTCTGGAAACACCATATATTTT.

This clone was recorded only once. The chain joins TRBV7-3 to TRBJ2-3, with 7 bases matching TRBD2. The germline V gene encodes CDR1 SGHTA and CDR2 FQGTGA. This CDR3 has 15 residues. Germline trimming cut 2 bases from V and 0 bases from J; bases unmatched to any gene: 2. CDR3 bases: TGTGCCAGCAGCTTATCGGGAGGAAGCACAGATACGCAGTATTTT. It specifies CASSLSGGSTDTQYF.